The 4 T cell receptor beta chains in this list originate from one sample, sequenced in a study of CD8 T cells in Susac syndrome. RNA in amounts of roughly 0.5 to 1 ug was reverse transcribed with random hexamers. Using its own MiXCR run on the immunoSEQ multiplex PCR reads, TCRdb lists one record per CDR3 protein. Counted here are some 240,000 distinct CDR3 sequences, approximately 95% occurring once; the ten biggest clones make up approximately 0.094%. Sequenced material: CD4+ T cells from PBMCs. All receptors derive from a human donor with Susac syndrome.

The genes are TRBV6-5 and TRBJ2-1, with unresolved D. The germline CDR1 and CDR2 sequences are MNHEY and SVGAGI. CDR3 length equals 14 residues. The germline V and J ends were trimmed by 4 bases and 4 bases, with 11 bases remaining between them. DNA of the CDR3: TGTGCCAGCAGTTCCCCAGCTGGGTACAATGAGCAGTTCTTC. It yields the protein CASSSPAGYNEQFF.

This chain joins TRBV11-2 and TRBJ2-7; D gene ambiguous. The V gene lost 0 bases and the J gene lost 6 bases, with 0 bases spanning the gap. Looked up from germline, CDR1 is SGHAT and CDR2 is FQNNGV. The CDR3 totals 10 residues. The CDR3 DNA is TGTGCCAGCAGCTTAGACGAGCAGTACTTC. Amino acid sequence: CASSLDEQYF.

The V gene is TRBV14, the J gene TRBJ2-3, with 11 bases aligning to TRBD2. Germline-derived CDR1 and CDR2 are SGHDN and FVKESK. There are 18 residues in the CDR3. The ends lost 1 base at V and 4 bases at J; junction bases unmatched: 10. This CDR3 reads CASSQAPTGTSGADTQYF. The DNA for the CDR3 is TGTGCCAGCAGCCAAGCTCCCACCGGGACTAGCGGTGCAGATACGCAGTATTTT.

This chain connects TRBV6-6 to TRBJ1-5; 10 bases are a match to TRBD1. V lost 4 bases, J lost 7 bases, and 10 bases stayed unmatched. In germline, CDR1 is MNHNY, CDR2 SVGAGI (reference sequence). The CDR3 is 16 amino acids. The CDR3 spells CASSSEGQGTRQPQHF. The CDR3 DNA sequence: TGTGCCAGCAGTTCCGAGGGACAGGGGACGCGACAGCCCCAGCATTTT.